The present TCR beta chain was sequenced within a study of cytomegalovirus exposure and HLA in healthy donors. The PCR had 60 Vbeta and 13 Jbeta primers. Repertoires were generated with immunoSEQ multiplex PCR, while TCRdb's copy carries only in-frame clones and drops some. Here the sample spans roughly 180,000 clones, more than 65% being singletons. Regarding this clone: Its antigen remains unidentified.

The CDR3 consists of 15 residues. The V end was cut by 4 bases, the J end by 4 bases, with 16 bases between. Germline lookup yields CDR1 SNHLY and CDR2 FYNNEI. Overall study findings and caveats: As immune exposure information, only CMV serostatus was available. Roughly uniform depth of sequencing across donors was assumed in presence/absence analyses.

The sequence was collected from a man between 25 and 39 years old in good health and CMV-seronegative. The rearrangement uses TRBV2 and TRBJ1-1, with D possibly being TRBD1 (6 bases). The sample was PBMCs. The CDR3 DNA reads TGTGCCAGCAGTGTCGGGGGGCGCGAGGTCACTGAAGCTTTCTTT. This codes for CASSVGGREVTEAFF.